These 24 T cell receptor beta chains were all obtained from the same sample, sequenced in a study of monozygotic twins with inflammatory bowel disease. TCRdb re-called the 5' RACE reads and catalogs CDR3 proteins one per entry, DNA excluded. This sample contains roughly 160,000 distinct CDR3 sequences. Material: blood. Receptors originate from a human donor with ulcerative colitis or Crohn's disease, or a healthy co-twin of an affected twin (not recorded which).

The chain recombines TRBV7-2 with TRBJ2-5; TCRdb's D gene call, TRBD2, goes unchecked for lack of DNA. CDR3 size: 15 residues. CDR1 is SGHTA, CDR2 FQGNSA, per germline. The CDR3 sequence: CASSLMASGQETQYF.

The chain uses TRBV19 and TRBJ1-5; checking the TCRdb D call of TRBD1 is not possible without DNA. The CDR3 has 15 amino acids. Germline CDR1 LNHDA, CDR2 SQIVND (reference sequence). CDR3 in amino acids: CASSIRGSSNQPQHF.

V is TRBV6-1 and J is TRBJ1-5. Germline V gene data show CDR1 as MNHNS and CDR2 as SASEGT. The length of the CDR3 is 13 residues. CDR3 loop: CASRGKRDQPQHF.

The gene calls are TRBV11-1 and TRBJ1-2; TCRdb gives TRBD1 as the D gene, but with no DNA this cannot be confirmed. This CDR3 contains 12 residues. Germline values: CDR1 SGHAT, CDR2 FQDESV (reference sequence). The CDR3 protein is CASSPGPWGYTF.

The J gene is TRBJ2-7, the V gene TRBV7-9; TCRdb selects TRBD1, and the lack of DNA leaves this call unchecked. This CDR3 has 15 amino acids. CDR1 is SEHNR and CDR2 is FQNEAQ in the germline V gene (reference sequence). CDR3 region: CASRLSRDRGSEQYF.

The chain links TRBV20-1 to TRBJ2-5; the D call from TCRdb, TRBD2, cannot be confirmed without DNA. CDR3 length: 15 amino acids. CDR1 and CDR2 from the germline V gene are DFQATT and SNEGSKA (reference sequence). The CDR3 loop is CSATSGGQQGETQYF.

CDR3 amino acids: CATSDWGGQGSTGELFF. V is TRBV24-1 and J is TRBJ2-2; the D call of TRBD1 rests on TCRdb alone, since no DNA is present to check it. The CDR3 is made up of 17 amino acids. CDR1 is KGHDR, CDR2 SFDVKD, per germline.

The chain couples TRBV2 to TRBJ2-7; TCRdb designates TRBD2, a call that cannot be tested without DNA. The CDR3 length is 13 residues. The germline CDR1 and CDR2 sequences are SNHLY and FYNNEI. CDR3 protein: CASSEYLALEQYF.

This sequence joins TRBV18 and TRBJ2-5. Germline V CDR1 and CDR2: KGHSH, LQKENI. The CDR3 is 12 amino acids. This CDR3 reads CASSPGQETQYF. Combining the CDR3 with reference TRBV18 and TRBJ2-5 gives the whole variable domain NAGVMQNPRHLVRRRGQEARLRCSPMKGHSHVYWYRQLPEEGLKFMVYLQKENIIDESGMPKERFSAEFPKEGPSILRIQQVVRGDSAAYFCASSPGQETQYFGPGTRLLVL.

This chain joins TRBV15 and TRBJ2-7; TCRdb names TRBD1, which stays unverified in the absence of DNA. Germline CDR1 is LNHNV and CDR2 is YYDKDF (reference sequence). The CDR3 length is 14 residues. This CDR3 reads CATSLDYGGNEQYF.

The chain links TRBV6-1 to TRBJ2-1; the TCRdb D gene call, TRBD2, has no DNA to confirm it. CDR3 length: 14 amino acids. The germline V gene has CDR1 MNHNS and CDR2 SASEGT. The CDR3 spells CASTASGGAFEQFF.

The CDR3 is CASSLAGGTYEQYF. The V call is TRBV27, the J call TRBJ2-7; TCRdb's assignment of TRBD1 cannot be checked, as there is no DNA. Germline CDR1 MNHEY, CDR2 SMNVEV (reference sequence). The CDR3 extends over 14 amino acids.

V and J are TRBV6-6 and TRBJ2-3. The CDR3 is 13 residues long. In germline, CDR1 is MNHNY, CDR2 SVGAGI (reference sequence). The CDR3 loop is CASSYWRGDTQYF.

The chain links TRBV3-1 to TRBJ2-7; TCRdb picks TRBD2, but there is no DNA to check that call. Germline CDR1 is LGHDT and CDR2 is YNNKEL (reference sequence). This CDR3 is built from 16 residues. The CDR3 sequence: CASSPRPGTGPYEQYF.

CDR3 sequence reads: CASSLNRPKIFNYGYTF. The chain joins TRBV5-6 to TRBJ1-2. The CDR3 runs 17 residues. Per the germline V gene, CDR1 is SGHDT and CDR2 is YYEEEE.

CDR3 region: CASSLMWGDFNYGYTF. V is TRBV12-3 or TRBV12-4 and J is TRBJ1-2; the TCRdb call, TRBD1, lacks DNA for checking. The CDR3 has 16 amino acids.

The chain employs TRBV18 and TRBJ2-7; TCRdb reports TRBD1, a call that lacks DNA to check it against. The CDR3 totals 14 residues. The germline V gene has CDR1 KGHSH and CDR2 LQKENI. The CDR3 here is CASSPWYGAREQYF.

The chain links TRBV9 to TRBJ2-3; TCRdb calls TRBD1, which cannot be checked without DNA. The germline CDR1 and CDR2 sequences are SGDLS and YYNGEE. This CDR3 is 16 amino acids long. CDR3 loop: CASSITGVSSTDTQYF. The full variable domain, in which reference TRBV9 and TRBJ2-3 provide the parts outside the CDR3, is DSGVTQTPKHLITATGQRVTLRCSPRSGDLSVYWYQQSLDQGLQFLIQYYNGEERAKGNILERFSAQQFPDLHSELNLSSLELGDSALYFCASSITGVSSTDTQYFGPGTRLTVL.

The V and J genes are TRBV6-6 and TRBJ2-7. CDR1 and CDR2 from the germline V gene are MNHNY and SVGAGI (reference sequence). The CDR3 consists of 14 residues. Here the CDR3 reads CASSYDGNTYEQYF.

The chain joins TRBV14 to TRBJ2-1; the TCRdb D gene call, TRBD1, has no DNA to confirm it. The germline gives CDR1 SGHDN, CDR2 FVKESK. This CDR3 has 16 amino acids. CDR3: CASSQAGVPSYNEQFF.

The chain recombines TRBV5-1 with TRBJ2-1. The CDR3 consists of 15 residues. The germline gives CDR1 SGHRS, CDR2 YFSETQ. CDR3 in amino acids: CASSLPTSSYNEQFF.

The chain uses TRBV5-4 and TRBJ2-7; TCRdb's assignment of TRBD2 cannot be checked, as there is no DNA. CDR1 is SGHNT, CDR2 YYREEE, per germline (reference sequence). The CDR3 is 13 residues long. The CDR3 region is CASSHAGSYEQYF.

The chain combines TRBV7-2 with TRBJ2-1; the TCRdb call, TRBD2, lacks DNA for checking. This CDR3 contains 15 residues. Germline CDR1 SGHTA, CDR2 FQGNSA. The CDR3 reads CASSLGTTNYNEQFF.

V and J are TRBV24-1 and TRBJ1-2; TCRdb proposes TRBD1, but this gene call is untestable without DNA. The germline V gene has CDR1 KGHDR and CDR2 SFDVKD. This CDR3 has 13 residues. The CDR3 loop reads CATSDFGTDGYTF.